These 18 T cell receptor beta chains were all obtained from the same sample, sequenced in a study of graft-versus-host responses after intestinal transplantation. The protocol was immunoSEQ multiplex PCR, while the TCRdb copy is restricted to in-frame clones and leaves out a portion. The table records fewer than 100,000 clones, 86% of them present only once. Sequenced here: PBMCs, sampled 255 days after intestinal transplant. These TCRs come from a human patient who received an intestinal transplant, so some T cells may come from the graft donor.

This chain links TRBV5-1 with TRBJ2-5, with D perhaps TRBD1 or TRBD2 (5 bases each). The CDR3 is 16 amino acids. The germline gives CDR1 SGHRS, CDR2 YFSETQ. Trimming pared 3 bases from V and 2 bases from J, leaving 17 bases between. The CDR3 DNA sequence: TGCGCCAGCAGCTGGGGACCAGCTCTGAATCAAGAGACCCAGTACTTC. Amino acids: CASSWGPALNQETQYF.

The J gene is TRBJ2-7, the V gene TRBV6-1; 11 nucleotides align to TRBD2. Germline V gene lookup returns CDR1 MNHNS and CDR2 SASEGT. With 7 bases clipped from V and 12 bases from J, the junction kept 5 bases outside the gene matches. This CDR3 contains 11 residues. The CDR3 bases are TGTGCCAGCAAGGGACTAGCGGAGACGTACGTC. Translating it yields CASKGLAETYV.

V gene TRBV2 combines with J gene TRBJ1-1; no firm D call. CDR1 is SNHLY, CDR2 FYNNEI, per germline. V was clipped by 2 bases and J by 9 bases, with 7 bases between them. CDR3 length: 11 amino acids. CDR3 nucleotides: TGTGCCAGCAGTGAATGGAATAAAGCTTTCTTT. Translating it yields CASSEWNKAFF.

This clone was detected once. At one boundary the junction diverges from the germline segment, which might be a read error. This rearrangement joins TRBV30 to TRBJ2-3; D might be TRBD2 (7 bases). Germline V gives CDR1 GTSNPN, CDR2 SVGIG (reference sequence). This CDR3 has 17 residues. The CDR3 bases are TGTGCCGGGAGGCTCGGTCGAGGGGGGGGGCAAAAAGATACGCAGTATTTT. Amino acids: CAGRLGRGGGQKDTQYF.

The J gene is TRBJ2-1, the V gene TRBV6-4; possible D gene TRBD2, 6 bases. The CDR3 is 16 amino acids. From germline, CDR1 is MRHNA and CDR2 SNTAGT. Trimming removed 5 bases from V and 5 bases from J, with 19 bases in between. This chain's CDR3 is CASSKEGGALNNEQFF. CDR3 coding DNA: TGTGCCAGCAGTAAGGAGGGAGGCGCCCTTAACAATGAGCAGTTCTTC.

The V call is TRBV7-8, the J call TRBJ2-1, with D perhaps being TRBD1 or TRBD2 (6 bases each). The germline V gene encodes CDR1 SGHVS and CDR2 FQNEAQ. Trimming took off 4 bases at V and 5 bases at J, with 18 bases between the two ends. The CDR3 is made up of 16 amino acids. The CDR3 is CASSSPVAEGDNEQFF. CDR3 DNA: TGTGCCAGCAGCTCACCCGTGGCGGAGGGGGACAATGAGCAGTTCTTC.

In DNA form, the CDR3 reads TGTGCCAGCAACCGCGGGGGGCCCGGGGCCAACGTCCTGACTTTC. This translates into CASNRGGPGANVLTF. This chain connects TRBV6-1 to TRBJ2-6; TRBD2 matches 8 bases. The V segment lost 7 bases and the J segment 4 bases; nucleotides outside the gene matches: 6. The CDR3 sequence is 15 residues long. Per germline, CDR1 MNHNS and CDR2 SASEGT.

The genes are TRBV18 and TRBJ2-3, with D unclear. Germline CDR1 KGHSH, CDR2 LQKENI. The CDR3 covers 14 residues. The V gene lost 2 bases and the J gene lost 2 bases, with 8 bases spanning the gap. The CDR3: CASSPLPATDTQYF. CDR3 in DNA: TGTGCCAGCTCACCATTGCCAGCCACAGATACGCAGTATTTT. The variable domain in full, with the rest retrieved from reference TRBV18 and TRBJ2-3, is NAGVMQNPRHLVRRRGQEARLRCSPMKGHSHVYWYRQLPEEGLKFMVYLQKENIIDESGMPKERFSAEFPKEGPSILRIQQVVRGDSAAYFCASSPLPATDTQYFGPGTRLTVL.

The V and J genes are TRBV6-1 and TRBJ2-7; no clear D gene. The CDR3 spans 13 residues. Germline CDR1 is MNHNS and CDR2 is SASEGT. Between the trimmed V and J ends, which lost 4 bases and 2 bases, there was a span of 9 bases. CDR3 amino acids: CASSVDIAYEQYV. CDR3 sequence (DNA): TGTGCCAGCAGTGTCGACATAGCCTACGAGCAGTACGTC.

In the case of this clone: At the DNA level, this CDR3 is encoded by other sequences in the same sample as well. V and J are TRBV9 and TRBJ1-1; D remains ambiguous. This CDR3 is 13 amino acids long. Germline values: CDR1 SGDLS, CDR2 YYNGEE. V was cut by 0 bases and J by 3 bases, with 6 bases left in between. For the CDR3, the DNA is TGTGCCAGCAGCGTAGGGTCGGACACTGAAGCTTTCTTT. Amino acid sequence: CASSVGSDTEAFF. The whole variable domain, remainder taken from reference TRBV9 and TRBJ1-1, is DSGVTQTPKHLITATGQRVTLRCSPRSGDLSVYWYQQSLDQGLQFLIQYYNGEERAKGNILERFSAQQFPDLHSELNLSSLELGDSALYFCASSVGSDTEAFFGQGTRLTVV.

Written as DNA, the CDR3 is TGTGCCAGCAGCCCCCGGCATCGAGGTGAAAAACTGTTTTTT. It codes for CASSPRHRGEKLFF. The chain joins TRBV28 to TRBJ1-4, with D unclear. This CDR3 comprises 14 residues. Germline V gene lookup returns CDR1 MDHEN and CDR2 SYDVKM. V shed 6 bases and J shed 7 bases, with 15 bases lying between them.

The chain joins TRBV28 to TRBJ2-2; the D is unclear. Trimming cost V 5 bases and J 4 bases, with 14 bases left between them. Germline V gene lookup returns CDR1 MDHEN and CDR2 SYDVKM. The CDR3 extends over 15 amino acids. The DNA for the CDR3 is TGTGCCAGCAGTCCACGTTCGTGGTCCACCGGGGAGCTGTTTTTT. Translating gives CASSPRSWSTGELFF.

The chain recombines TRBV4-1 with TRBJ2-1; 8 nucleotides align to TRBD2. This CDR3 is built from 19 residues. The V gene's germline CDR1 is MGHRA and CDR2 YSYEKL. V dropped 0 bases and J dropped 1; count of bases not matched to a gene: 11. This chain's CDR3 is CASSQDLGTGGISYNEQFF. The CDR3 nucleotides read TGCGCCAGCAGCCAAGATTTGGGGACGGGAGGGATTTCCTACAATGAGCAGTTCTTC.

This rearrangement joins TRBV20-1 to TRBJ1-2; D is possibly TRBD1 (5 bases). Between the trimmed V and J ends, which lost 7 bases and 6 bases, there was a span of 12 bases. The CDR3 is made up of 11 amino acids. CDR1 and CDR2 (germline): DFQATT, SNEGSKA (reference sequence). The CDR3 DNA reads as TGCAGTGTCCCGGGGGGGAATGGCTACACCTTC. It specifies CSVPGGNGYTF.

The rearrangement uses TRBV6-1 and TRBJ2-7, with 9 bases identical to TRBD1. Germline assignment: CDR1 MNHNS and CDR2 SASEGT. Trimming at V came to 6 bases and at J to 4 bases, leaving 7 bases not matched to a gene. This CDR3 region has 14 residues. The CDR3 reads CASRGQGPSYEQYV. The DNA for the CDR3 is TGTGCCAGCAGGGGACAGGGACCGTCTTACGAGCAGTACGTC.

The V and J genes are TRBV9 and TRBJ2-1; D gene ambiguous. This CDR3 has 16 residues. The germline V gene has CDR1 SGDLS and CDR2 YYNGEE. The V end lost 0 bases, the J end lost 3 bases, and 13 bases lay between the germline ends. The CDR3 reads CASSVGSGPHYNEQFF. The CDR3 DNA reads as TGTGCCAGCAGCGTAGGTTCTGGCCCCCACTACAATGAGCAGTTCTTC. The full variable domain, completed using reference TRBV9 and TRBJ2-1, is DSGVTQTPKHLITATGQRVTLRCSPRSGDLSVYWYQQSLDQGLQFLIQYYNGEERAKGNILERFSAQQFPDLHSELNLSSLELGDSALYFCASSVGSGPHYNEQFFGPGTRLTVL.

This clone was detected only once. J is TRBJ2-1 and V is TRBV29-1; D is ambiguous. V lost 7 bases and J lost 13, with 14 bases in between. This CDR3 comprises 10 residues. Germline V gene lookup returns CDR1 SQVTM and CDR2 ANQGSEA. The CDR3 DNA sequence: TGCAGCGGTGGCACGGGTACTCAGTTCTTC. Amino acids: CSGGTGTQFF.

The rearrangement uses TRBV6-1 and TRBJ1-2; D call uncertain. The V end was cut by 4 bases, the J end by 6 bases, with 15 bases between. The CDR3 runs 14 residues. Looked up from germline, CDR1 is MNHNS and CDR2 is SASEGT. As DNA, the CDR3 is TGTGCCAGCAGTGTCGGACCCCCGGCGGATGGCTACACCTTC. Translation gives CASSVGPPADGYTF.